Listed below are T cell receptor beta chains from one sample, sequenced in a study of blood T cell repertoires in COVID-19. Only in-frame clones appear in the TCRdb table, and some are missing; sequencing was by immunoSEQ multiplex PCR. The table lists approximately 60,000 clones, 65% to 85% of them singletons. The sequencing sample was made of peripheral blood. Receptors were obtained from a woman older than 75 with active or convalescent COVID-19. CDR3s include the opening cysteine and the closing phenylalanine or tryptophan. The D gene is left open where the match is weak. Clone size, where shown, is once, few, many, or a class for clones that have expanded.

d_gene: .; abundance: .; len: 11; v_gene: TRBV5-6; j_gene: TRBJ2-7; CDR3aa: CASSSSYEQYF; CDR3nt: TGTGCCAGCAGCTCTAGCTACGAGCAGTACTTC
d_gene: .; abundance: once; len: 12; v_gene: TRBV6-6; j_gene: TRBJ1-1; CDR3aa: CASSPQESEAFF; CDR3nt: TGTGCCAGCAGCCCCCAGGAATCTGAAGCTTTCTTT
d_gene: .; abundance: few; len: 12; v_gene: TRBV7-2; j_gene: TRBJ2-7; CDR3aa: CASSLVGYEQYF; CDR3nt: TGTGCCAGCAGCTTAGTCGGGTACGAGCAGTACTTC
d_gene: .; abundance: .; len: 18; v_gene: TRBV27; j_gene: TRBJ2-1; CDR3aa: CASSFGGGRGRSYNEQFF; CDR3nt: TGTGCCAGCAGTTTTGGAGGGGGCCGGGGCAGGTCCTACAATGAGCAGTTCTTC
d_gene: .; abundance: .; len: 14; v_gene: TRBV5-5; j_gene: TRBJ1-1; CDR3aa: CASSPGGANTEAFF; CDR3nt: TGTGCCAGCAGCCCGGGAGGCGCTAACACTGAAGCTTTCTTT
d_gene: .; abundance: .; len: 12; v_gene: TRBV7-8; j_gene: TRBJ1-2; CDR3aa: CASSSPGFGYTF; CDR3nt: TGTGCCAGCAGCTCCCCAGGGTTCGGCTACACCTTC
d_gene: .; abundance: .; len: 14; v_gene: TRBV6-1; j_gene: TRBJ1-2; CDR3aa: CASSEALTRGGYTF; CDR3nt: TGTGCCAGCAGTGAAGCGCTCACCAGGGGAGGCTACACCTTC
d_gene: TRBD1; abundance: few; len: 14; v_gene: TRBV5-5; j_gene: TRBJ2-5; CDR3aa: CASSSQGAGETQYF; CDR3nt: TGTGCCAGCAGCTCACAGGGGGCGGGTGAGACCCAGTACTTC
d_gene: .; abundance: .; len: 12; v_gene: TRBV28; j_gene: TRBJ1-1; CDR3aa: CAVGGGNTEAFF; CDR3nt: TGTGCCGTTGGGGGGGGAAACACTGAAGCTTTCTTT
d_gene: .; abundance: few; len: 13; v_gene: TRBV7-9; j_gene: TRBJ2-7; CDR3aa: CASSLSGVYEQYF; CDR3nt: TGTGCCAGCAGCTTATCGGGTGTCTACGAGCAGTACTTC
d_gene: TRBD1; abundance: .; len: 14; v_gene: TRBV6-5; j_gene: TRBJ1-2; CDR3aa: CASSGQGPSFGYTF; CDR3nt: TGTGCCAGCAGCGGACAGGGCCCGTCGTTTGGCTACACCTTC
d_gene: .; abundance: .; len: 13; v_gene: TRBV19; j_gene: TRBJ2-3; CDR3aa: CATTAGATDTQYF; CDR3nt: TGTGCCACCACGGCAGGGGCCACAGATACGCAGTATTTT
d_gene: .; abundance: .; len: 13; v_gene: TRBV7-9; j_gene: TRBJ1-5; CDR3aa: CASSQDSDQPQHF; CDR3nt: TGTGCCAGCAGCCAAGACAGTGATCAGCCCCAGCATTTT
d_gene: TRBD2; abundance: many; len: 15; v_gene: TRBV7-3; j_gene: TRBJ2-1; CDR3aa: CASQPGGGPYNEQFF; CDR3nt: TGTGCCAGCCAGCCCGGGGGGGGACCTTACAATGAGCAGTTCTTC
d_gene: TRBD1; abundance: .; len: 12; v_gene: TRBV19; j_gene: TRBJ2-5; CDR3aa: CASGTGGKTQYF; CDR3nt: TGTGCCAGTGGGACAGGGGGAAAGACCCAGTACTTC
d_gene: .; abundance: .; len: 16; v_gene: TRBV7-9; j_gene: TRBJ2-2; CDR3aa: CASSFKSTGNTGELFF; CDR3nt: TGTGCCAGCAGCTTTAAATCTACAGGGAACACCGGGGAGCTGTTTTTT
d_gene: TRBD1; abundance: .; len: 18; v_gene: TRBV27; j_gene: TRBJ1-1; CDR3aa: CASSLSKGTGRRDTEAFF; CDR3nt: TGTGCCAGCAGTTTATCGAAAGGGACAGGGCGAAGGGACACTGAAGCTTTCTTT
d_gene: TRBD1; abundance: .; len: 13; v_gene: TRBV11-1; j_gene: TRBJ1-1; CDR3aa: CASSLGRGAEAFF; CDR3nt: TGTGCCAGCAGCCTCGGCAGGGGGGCTGAAGCTTTCTTT
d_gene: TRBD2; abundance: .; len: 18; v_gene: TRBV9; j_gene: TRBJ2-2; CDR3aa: CASSSGLAGGADTGELFF; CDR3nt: TGTGCCAGCAGCTCCGGACTAGCGGGGGGGGCGGACACCGGGGAGCTGTTTTTT